This is a list of T cell receptor beta chains from one sample in a study of cytomegalovirus exposure and HLA in healthy donors. Profiling relied on immunoSEQ multiplex PCR, and the TCRdb table lists in-frame clones only, not all of them. The data show about 190,000 clones, with about four fifths seen just once and 6% held by the top ten. Sequenced: PBMCs. All receptors come from a woman aged 25 to 39 in good health and CMV-seropositive. The CDR3 runs from the conserved cysteine through the conserved F or W. A D gene is named only where the DNA matches it firmly. Clone size, where shown, is once, few, many, or a class for clones that have expanded.

v_call,clone_size,j_call,d_call,cdr3_aa,cdr3_nt
TRBV6-1,.,TRBJ2-7,TRBD1,CASSGASGGVAGEQYF,TGTGCCAGCAGTGGGGCTTCAGGGGGCGTAGCCGGCGAGCAGTACTTC
TRBV2,few,TRBJ1-1,.,CASSARGLTEAFF,TGTGCCAGCAGTGCCAGGGGATTAACTGAAGCTTTCTTT
TRBV29-1,.,TRBJ1-2,TRBD1,CSASTGELHDGYTF,TGCAGCGCTTCGACAGGGGAATTACACGATGGCTACACCTTC
TRBV6-5,.,TRBJ2-7,.,CASRRDYEQYF,TGTGCCAGCAGGAGGGACTACGAGCAGTACTTC
TRBV7-6,.,TRBJ2-1,TRBD2,CASSWIAGVSAEQFF,TGTGCCAGCAGCTGGATAGCGGGGGTGTCGGCTGAGCAGTTCTTC
TRBV23-1,.,TRBJ2-7,TRBD1,CASSWGGQASYEQYF,TGCGCCAGCAGCTGGGGTGGACAGGCATCCTACGAGCAGTACTTC
TRBV2,.,TRBJ2-7,.,CASISGEIEQYF,TGTGCCAGCATCTCAGGGGAGATCGAGCAGTACTTC
TRBV10-2,.,TRBJ2-7,TRBD1,CASSELGTGREQYF,TGCGCCAGCAGTGAGCTCGGGACAGGGCGAGAGCAGTACTTC
TRBV28,.,TRBJ2-5,.,CASSLLDTKGETQYF,TGTGCCAGCAGTTTGTTGGACACTAAAGGAGAGACCCAGTACTTC
TRBV7-7,.,TRBJ2-5,TRBD2,CASSLASGGFGETQYF,TGTGCTAGCAGCCTGGCTAGCGGGGGGTTCGGAGAGACCCAGTACTTC
TRBV11-2,once,TRBJ2-3,TRBD2,CASSWPSLLRGKFTDTQYF,TGTGCCAGCAGCTGGCCCTCCTTGTTGCGGGGGAAATTCACAGATACGCAGTATTTT
TRBV12-5,.,TRBJ1-1,TRBD1,CASGPTTGDTEAFF,TGTGCTAGTGGCCCAACGACAGGGGACACTGAAGCTTTCTTT
TRBV19,.,TRBJ2-7,.,CASSYSGYQGYEQYF,TGTGCCAGTAGTTACAGCGGCTACCAGGGGTACGAGCAGTACTTC
TRBV9,.,TRBJ2-7,TRBD1,CASSGRGPLSYEQYF,TGTGCCAGCAGCGGCAGGGGGCCGTTATCCTACGAGCAGTACTTC
TRBV6-5,once,TRBJ1-5,TRBD1,CAGSSTGGPQHF,TGTGCCGGCAGTTCGACAGGGGGGCCCCAGCATTTT
TRBV2,.,TRBJ1-5,TRBD1,CASSVKKGQPVLNQPQHF,TGTGCCAGCAGCGTGAAGAAGGGACAGCCGGTGTTGAATCAGCCCCAGCATTTT
TRBV14,.,TRBJ2-7,.,CASSQVWQAQEQYF,TGTGCCAGCAGCCAAGTATGGCAGGCCCAAGAGCAGTACTTC
TRBV5-8,.,TRBJ1-3,.,CASSFWTPGNTIYF,TGTGCCAGCAGCTTTTGGACACCCGGAAACACCATATATTTT
TRBV13,.,TRBJ2-3,TRBD1,CASSPMGQKQYF,TGTGCCAGCAGCCCGATGGGACAGAAGCAGTATTTT
TRBV6-6,few,TRBJ1-6,TRBD1,CASRFDRADNSPLHF,TGTGCCAGCAGATTTGACAGGGCCGATAATTCACCCCTCCACTTT
TRBV5-4,.,TRBJ2-3,TRBD2,CASLDRPGLAGVNTQYF,TGTGCCAGCCTGGACCGACCGGGACTAGCGGGAGTTAATACGCAGTATTTT
TRBV6-6,.,TRBJ2-7,TRBD1,CASSYTGGSYEQYF,TGTGCCAGCAGTTACACAGGGGGCTCCTACGAGCAGTACTTC
TRBV19,.,TRBJ2-5,TRBD1,CASSGDRGFQETQYF,TGTGCCAGTAGTGGGGACAGGGGATTCCAAGAGACCCAGTACTTC
TRBV15,.,TRBJ1-2,.,CATSPPGWVPYGYTF,TGTGCCACCAGCCCCCCGGGATGGGTTCCATATGGCTACACCTTC
TRBV7-8,.,TRBJ2-5,.,CASSLAPRETQYF,TGTGCCAGCAGCTTAGCGCCCCGGGAGACCCAGTACTTC
TRBV11-2,.,TRBJ1-1,.,CASTRRTLAEAFF,TGTGCCAGCACTCGGAGAACCTTGGCTGAAGCTTTCTTT
TRBV6-1,.,TRBJ2-7,.,CASSRGSIEQYF,TGTGCCAGCTCTCGGGGATCGATCGAGCAGTACTTC
TRBV9,few,TRBJ1-4,.,CASSPSGAGGTGREWVSNEKLFF,TGTGCCAGCAGCCCCTCAGGGGCAGGAGGTACAGGCAGGGAATGGGTCTCTAATGAAAAACTGTTTTTT
TRBV5-1,.,TRBJ1-1,.,CASSFGGLRGTEAFF,TGCGCCAGCAGCTTCGGGGGGCTTAGAGGCACTGAAGCTTTCTTT
TRBV4-1,.,TRBJ2-6,.,CASSQGPGANVLTF,TGCGCCAGCAGCCAGGGGCCTGGGGCCAACGTCCTGACTTTC
TRBV29-1,.,TRBJ1-2,.,CSVRGGSDNYGYTF,TGCAGCGTTCGGGGGGGATCCGATAACTATGGCTACACCTTC
TRBV28,once,TRBJ1-5,TRBD1,CASSLYTGGRQPQHF,TGTGCCAGCAGTTTATATACAGGGGGGCGTCAGCCCCAGCATTTT
TRBV13,.,TRBJ2-7,.,CASSLGRDTLSYEQYF,TGTGCCAGCAGCTTAGGCCGGGACACCCTATCCTACGAGCAGTACTTC
TRBV11-1,once,TRBJ2-3,.,CASSTSTDTQYF,TGTGCCAGCAGCACTAGCACAGATACGCAGTATTTT
TRBV4-3,.,TRBJ2-1,.,CATATDSYNEQFF,TGCGCCACTGCGACTGACAGCTACAATGAGCAGTTCTTC
TRBV5-1,.,TRBJ1-1,TRBD1,CASSPGTGEIWNTEAFF,TGCGCCAGCAGCCCCGGGACAGGGGAGATTTGGAACACTGAAGCTTTCTTT
TRBV2,.,TRBJ1-5,TRBD1,CASSTGVSNQPQHF,TGTGCCAGCAGTACAGGGGTTAGCAATCAGCCCCAGCATTTT
TRBV6-1,.,TRBJ2-7,.,CASSVDLTITLLYEQYF,TGTGCCAGCAGTGTCGATCTGACCATCACACTACTCTACGAGCAGTACTTC
TRBV6-5,once,TRBJ1-1,.,CASSDWTAEAFF,TGTGCCAGCAGTGATTGGACAGCTGAAGCTTTCTTT
TRBV27,.,TRBJ2-7,TRBD2,CASSFLRGSDEQYF,TGTGCCAGCAGTTTTTTGCGGGGGAGCGACGAGCAGTACTTC
TRBV18,.,TRBJ2-7,TRBD2,CASSPPSRRGGYEQYF,TGTGCCAGCTCACCACCGTCGAGGCGGGGGGGCTACGAGCAGTACTTC
TRBV27,.,TRBJ2-7,.,CASSLNRGSYEQYF,TGTGCCAGCAGTTTAAATAGGGGATCCTACGAGCAGTACTTC
TRBV7-2,.,TRBJ2-1,TRBD1,CASSQDRGGEQFF,TGTGCCAGCAGCCAGGACAGGGGAGGTGAGCAGTTCTTC
TRBV7-6,.,TRBJ2-7,.,CASSDSTFSYEQYF,TGTGCCAGCAGTGACAGTACCTTCTCCTACGAGCAGTACTTC
TRBV5-4,.,TRBJ2-3,.,CASSLEASSPTDTQYF,TGTGCCAGCAGCTTGGAGGCATCTAGTCCCACAGATACGCAGTATTTT
TRBV5-1,.,TRBJ2-1,TRBD2,CASSPDSGRVYNEQFF,TGCGCCAGCAGTCCTGATAGCGGGAGGGTCTACAATGAGCAGTTCTTC
TRBV5-6,.,TRBJ2-1,TRBD2,CASRTNGGGPRRGFF,TGTGCCAGCCGAACGAATGGGGGAGGGCCTAGGAGAGGGTTCTTC
TRBV28,once,TRBJ1-1,.,CASSPGNTAFF,TGTGCCAGCAGTCCAGGTAATACGGCTTTCTTT
TRBV6-5,.,TRBJ1-6,.,CASSPIQDSPLHF,TGTGCCAGCAGCCCAATACAAGATTCACCCCTCCACTTT
TRBV18,.,TRBJ2-5,.,CASSPRIQGIRETQYF,TGTGCCAGCTCACCACGAATTCAGGGGATTAGGGAGACCCAGTACTTC
TRBV7-6,.,TRBJ2-6,.,CASSRRVASQGSYSGANVLTF,TGTGCCAGCAGCCGTCGAGTAGCGTCCCAGGGGTCCTACTCTGGGGCCAACGTCCTGACTTTC
TRBV6-6,.,TRBJ2-1,TRBD2,CASGRAGASSYNEQFF,TGTGCCAGCGGTCGAGCGGGGGCCAGCTCCTACAATGAGCAGTTCTTC
TRBV28,.,TRBJ1-1,.,CASSFGLEAFF,TGTGCCAGCAGTTTCGGACTTGAGGCTTTCTTT
TRBV13,.,TRBJ2-5,TRBD2,CASSVWGLAGGRGAQYF,TGTGCCAGCAGCGTCTGGGGACTAGCGGGGGGCCGTGGGGCCCAGTACTTC
TRBV5-8,.,TRBJ2-1,TRBD2,CASRGLAGYNEQFF,TGTGCCAGCAGGGGACTAGCGGGGTACAATGAGCAGTTCTTC
TRBV15,.,TRBJ1-2,.,CATSRHLEPDNYGYTF,TGTGCCACCAGCAGGCACCTGGAGCCCGATAACTATGGCTACACCTTC
TRBV19,.,TRBJ1-1,.,CASSILVSLVTVGTEAFF,TGTGCCAGTAGTATACTAGTTTCCTTGGTGACAGTCGGAACTGAAGCTTTCTTT
TRBV7-6,.,TRBJ2-3,TRBD2,CASSPVAGGTSTDTQYF,TGTGCCAGCAGCCCTGTAGCGGGGGGGACTAGCACAGATACGCAGTATTTT